Shown below are 4 T cell receptor beta chains from a single sample sequenced in a study of blood T cell repertoires in COVID-19. Assay used: immunoSEQ multiplex PCR; TCRdb lists only in-frame clones, some missing. The profile shows approximately 450,000 clones, 75% to 90% of them singletons. The specimen was peripheral blood. These receptors originate from a woman aged 25 to 39 with acute or convalescent COVID-19.

This chain links TRBV3-1 (or the pseudogene TRBV3-2) with TRBJ1-2; D possibly corresponds to TRBD1 (6 bases). Looked up from germline, CDR1 is LGHDT and CDR2 is YNNKEL (reference sequence). This CDR3 has 14 residues. The V gene lost 1 base and the J gene lost 6 bases, with 12 bases spanning the gap. CDR3 loop: CASSQVAGVDGYTF. DNA of the CDR3: TGTGCCAGCAGCCAAGTAGCAGGGGTTGATGGCTACACCTTC.

V gene TRBV19 combines with J gene TRBJ1-6; D not resolved. The CDR3 length is 13 residues. Trimming shortened V by 6 bases and J by 6 bases, and 9 bases separated the two germline ends. Germline CDR1 reads LNHDA; CDR2 reads SQIVND (reference sequence). This CDR3 reads CASSTTSNSPLHF. In nucleotides, the CDR3 is TGTGCCAGTAGCACTACCAGTAATTCACCCCTCCACTTT. Full variable domain (remainder filled in from reference TRBV19 and TRBJ1-6): DGGITQSPKYLFRKEGQNVTLSCEQNLNHDAMYWYRQDPGQGLRLIYYSQIVNDFQKGDIAEGYSVSREKKESFPLTVTSAQKNPTAFYLCASSTTSNSPLHFGNGTRLTVT.

The chain uses TRBV7-9 and TRBJ2-7, with D perhaps TRBD1 (5 bases). CDR1 is SEHNR and CDR2 is FQNEAQ in the germline V gene (reference sequence). CDR3 size: 12 residues. The CDR3, as DNA: TGTGTAGGGGTAGGAGATAAGGACGAGCAGTACTTC. It encodes CVGVGDKDEQYF.

DNA of the CDR3: TGTGCCAGCAGCTTAGGACAGGGAAGAAACTATGGCTACACCTTC. This gives the protein CASSLGQGRNYGYTF. The chain carries TRBV7-2 and TRBJ1-2; TRBD1 matches at 7 bases. V lost 1 base to trimming and J lost 2 bases; unmatched junction nucleotides: 4. The CDR3 loop spans 15 amino acids. CDR1 is SGHTA and CDR2 is FQGNSA in the germline V gene.